The 18 T cell receptor beta chains listed next were all sequenced from one sample in a study of OX40 agonist ivuxolimab in advanced cancers. TCRdb's copy holds only in-frame clones and misses some; the assay was immunoSEQ multiplex PCR. Of about 51,000 clones in the sample, about 86% are singletons; the top ten hold about 3%. The material was CD4+ or CD8+ T cells sorted from blood, obtained in a trial of the OX40 agonist ivuxolimab. The source is an adult with an advanced solid tumor such as melanoma, head and neck, liver or kidney cancer.

A word on this clone: This sample includes further DNA sequences coding for the same CDR3. The chain links TRBV7-3 to TRBJ2-3; 13 bases match TRBD2. The CDR3 is 15 residues long. Per the germline V gene, CDR1 is SGHTA and CDR2 is FQGTGA. J gave up 12 bases and V 3 bases, and 9 bases lay outside the gene matches. CDR3 DNA sequence: TGTGCCAGCAGCTTGGGACTAGCGGGGAAGGGTACACAGTATTTT. Translation: CASSLGLAGKGTQYF.

This chain links TRBV28 with TRBJ1-4; the D gene is possibly TRBD1 (6 bases). Per the germline V gene, CDR1 is MDHEN and CDR2 is SYDVKM. V lost 1 base, J lost 8 bases, and 14 bases lay in between. This CDR3 contains 15 residues. CDR3: CASSLYEGRGEKLFF. As DNA, the CDR3 is TGTGCCAGCAGTTTATACGAGGGGAGGGGGGAAAAACTGTTTTTT.

The V gene is TRBV7-6, the J gene TRBJ1-4, with D hard to call. This CDR3 is built from 13 residues. Per germline, CDR1 SGHVS and CDR2 FNYEAQ. V lost 0 bases and J lost 12, with 11 bases in between. CDR3 in DNA: TGTGCCAGCAGCTTAGCGCTTGGTGAGGAACTGTTTTTT. It codes for CASSLALGEELFF.

The chain is built from TRBV7-6 and TRBJ2-1; 12 bases fit TRBD2. Unmatched junction bases numbered 9, after V lost 5 bases and J lost 4 bases. The CDR3 spans 17 residues. The V gene's germline CDR1 is SGHVS and CDR2 FNYEAQ. DNA of the CDR3: TGTGCCAGCAGCCTACTAGCGGGGGGCCCCCTTTACAATGAGCAGTTCTTC. Protein: CASSLLAGGPLYNEQFF.

V usage is TRBV11-2 and J usage is TRBJ2-7; D gene unclear. Germline CDR1 SGHAT, CDR2 FQNNGV. This CDR3 comprises 13 residues. The V gene lost 0 bases and the J gene lost 4 bases, with 7 bases spanning the gap. CDR3 region: CASSLDALYEQYF. DNA for the CDR3: TGTGCCAGCAGCTTAGACGCTCTTTACGAGCAGTACTTC.

CDR3 loop: CASSQEWSGANVLTF. In nucleotides, the CDR3 is TGTGCCAGCAGCCAAGAATGGTCTGGGGCCAACGTCCTGACTTTC. This chain uses TRBV4-2 with TRBJ2-6; no clear D. Germline assignment: CDR1 LGHNA and CDR2 YNFKEQ. The CDR3 length is 15 residues. Deletions cut 0 bases from V and 1 base from J, with 4 bases between.

The chain couples TRBV18 to TRBJ1-1; TRBD1 is a possible D gene (6 bases). The germline CDR1 and CDR2 sequences are KGHSH and LQKENI. The CDR3 is made up of 12 amino acids. The germline V and J ends were trimmed by 8 bases and 11 bases, with 18 bases remaining between them. For the CDR3, the DNA is TGTGCCAGCAAACACCGAGAGGGGGGGGCTTTCTTT. This codes for CASKHREGGAFF.

The chain links TRBV2 to TRBJ2-2; D is perhaps TRBD1 (5 bases). The germline gives CDR1 SNHLY, CDR2 FYNNEI. CDR3 length equals 15 residues. Trimming took off 6 bases at V and 2 bases at J, with 13 bases between the two ends. CDR3 in DNA: TGTGCCAGCAGCTTAGCTCAGGGCAACACCGGGGAGCTGTTTTTT. This gives the protein CASSLAQGNTGELFF.

The chain employs TRBV6-1 and TRBJ2-2; D call uncertain. V lost 2 bases, J lost 6 bases, and 7 bases lay in between. The germline gives CDR1 MNHNS, CDR2 SASEGT. The CDR3 covers 13 residues. CDR3 in DNA: TGTGCCAGCAGTGAACTCGGGTCCGGGGAGCTGTTTTTT. It translates to CASSELGSGELFF.

The sample holds a few counts of this clone. The chain has TRBV7-9 and TRBJ1-1; D ambiguous. Deletions cut 5 bases from V and 0 bases from J, with 10 bases between. The germline V gene encodes CDR1 SEHNR and CDR2 FQNEAQ (reference sequence). The CDR3 has 14 amino acids. The CDR3 nucleotides read TGTGCCAGCAGCCAATCAGCGGTGAACACTGAAGCTTTCTTT. Translation gives CASSQSAVNTEAFF.

This clone appeared once. The chain is built from TRBV25-1 and TRBJ2-1, with D perhaps matching TRBD1 (7 bases). CDR1 and CDR2 (germline): MGHDK, SYGVNS. The ends were cut back, 1 base at V and 5 bases at J, with 12 bases in the middle. This CDR3 comprises 15 residues. Here the CDR3 reads CASSELQGGNNEQFF. Written as DNA, the CDR3 is TGTGCCAGCAGTGAATTGCAGGGGGGTAACAATGAGCAGTTCTTC.

In its sample, this clone was seen once. This chain connects TRBV5-4 to TRBJ2-6; 7 nucleotides line up with TRBD1. Trimming took 3 bases from V and 0 from J; bases not matched to a gene: 3. The CDR3 loop spans 16 amino acids. Germline CDR1 is SGHNT and CDR2 is YYREEE (reference sequence). In DNA, the CDR3 is TGTGCCAGCAGCTCGGACAGGAGCTCTGGGGCCAACGTCCTGACTTTC. The encoded protein is CASSSDRSSGANVLTF. The full variable domain, its missing parts supplied by reference TRBV5-4 and TRBJ2-6, is ETGVTQSPTHLIKTRGQQVTLRCSSQSGHNTVSWYQQALGQGPQFIFQYYREEENGRGNFPPRFSGLQFPNYSSELNVNALELDDSALYLCASSSDRSSGANVLTFGAGSRLTVL.

CDR3 in amino acids: CASGNRVGNTGELFF. Written as DNA, the CDR3 is TGTGCCAGCGGAAACAGGGTAGGGAACACCGGGGAGCTGTTTTTT. V usage is TRBV27 and J usage is TRBJ2-2; TRBD1 is a possible D gene (6 bases). Trimming took off 8 bases at V and 1 base at J, with 14 bases between the two ends. Germline CDR1 and CDR2: MNHEY and SMNVEV (reference sequence). This CDR3 region has 15 residues.

The V call is TRBV11-2, the J call TRBJ1-3; 8 nucleotides line up with TRBD1. V lost 1 base to trimming and J lost 0 bases; unmatched junction nucleotides: 5. CDR3 length: 17 amino acids. The germline gives CDR1 SGHAT, CDR2 FQNNGV. CDR3 loop: CASSLAGTGVSGNTIYF. CDR3 nucleotide sequence: TGTGCCAGCAGCTTAGCCGGGACAGGCGTCTCTGGAAACACCATATATTTT.

The chain combines TRBV5-8 with TRBJ2-1, with 8 bases fitting TRBD1. The trim removed 4 bases at V and 4 bases at J, leaving 4 bases unmatched. The germline V gene has CDR1 SGHTS and CDR2 YDEGEE. The CDR3 loop spans 14 amino acids. The CDR3 here is CASSRDRGYNEQFF. The CDR3 coding sequence is TGTGCCAGCAGCCGAGACAGGGGATACAATGAGCAGTTCTTC.

This clone was found a few times. CDR3 residues: CASSEGGEVAGAFF. The DNA for the CDR3 is TGCGCCAGCAGCGAGGGAGGGGAGGTGGCTGGAGCTTTCTTT. The chain employs TRBV5-1 and TRBJ1-1, with D perhaps matching TRBD1 (5 bases). There are 14 residues in the CDR3. Germline loops: CDR1 SGHRS, CDR2 YFSETQ. V gave up 4 bases and J gave up 10 bases, with 20 bases separating them. Complete variable domain (other parts from reference TRBV5-1 and TRBJ1-1): KAGVTQTPRYLIKTRGQQVTLSCSPISGHRSVSWYQQTPGQGLQFLFEYFSETQRNKGNFPGRFSGRQFSNSRSEMNVSTLELGDSALYLCASSEGGEVAGAFFGQGTRLTVV.

As to this clone: At one end, the junction sequence differs from germline, possibly due to a read error. V and J are TRBV5-3 and TRBJ2-1, with a weak D call TRBD1 (6 bases). TRBV5-3 is an ORF; its function is uncertain. This CDR3 comprises 14 residues. In DNA form, the CDR3 reads TGTGCCAGCAGCTTGCAGGGGCTCTACAATGAGCAGTTCTTC. It codes for CASSLQGLYNEQFF.

The chain recombines TRBV15 with TRBJ2-1, with D possibly matching TRBD1 (6 bases). Looked up from germline, CDR1 is LNHNV and CDR2 is YYDKDF (reference sequence). The CDR3 has 14 residues. V lost 0 bases and J 10 bases, leaving 13 bases between the germline ends. The DNA of the CDR3 is TGTGCCACCAGCAGAGACAGGGGTTATGGAGAGCAGTTCTTC. This sequence encodes CATSRDRGYGEQFF.